Below, 2 T cell receptor beta chains from the same sample are listed, as sequenced in a study of T cells in Graves' hyperthyroidism and ophthalmopathy. It was RNA transcripts that yielded the amplified TCR beta CDR3 regions. Initially, a first-round RT-PCR of the TCR CDR3 employed the HTBI primer set. TCRdb re-called the multiplex PCR reads through MiXCR, storing one row per CDR3 protein. The profile shows around 55,000 distinct CDR3 sequences, less than 60% of them singletons. The sample taken for sequencing was blood. These receptors came from a woman in her forties or fifties with Graves' ophthalmopathy.

At least ten counts were recorded for this clonotype. The genes are TRBV5-8 and TRBJ2-1; D is tentatively TRBD1 or TRBD2 (6 bases each). The V gene lost 4 bases and the J gene lost 0 bases, with 11 bases spanning the gap. CDR3 length equals 15 residues. CDR1 is SGHTS, CDR2 YDEGEE, per germline. CDR3 coding DNA: TGTGCCAGCAGCGGAGGGGGTCCCTCCTACAATGAGCAGTTCTTC. Protein sequence: CASSGGGPSYNEQFF.

The sample holds many counts of this clonotype. The chain recombines TRBV4-2 with TRBJ2-2; 11 bases fit TRBD1. Germline CDR1 and CDR2: LGHNA and YNFKEQ. V gave up 1 base and J gave up 4 bases; unmatched junction bases: 2. The CDR3 has 16 residues. The chain's CDR3 is CASSQGTGGITGELFF. As DNA, the CDR3 is TGTGCCAGCAGCCAAGGGACAGGGGGCATCACCGGGGAGCTGTTTTTT.